A single sample is the source of the 14 T cell receptor beta chains below, sequenced in a study of cytomegalovirus exposure and HLA in healthy donors. The primer mix had 60 Vbeta and 13 Jbeta primers. Libraries were prepared by immunoSEQ multiplex PCR; TCRdb keeps only in-frame clonotypes and omits some of them. The sample has about 150,000 clones, about 78% seen once; the top ten hold 1.4%. The sequencing input was PBMCs. These receptors originate from a male donor in good health and CMV-seronegative.

The V gene is TRBV5-4, the J gene TRBJ2-5, with D perhaps TRBD2 (6 bases). Trimming shortened V by 9 bases and J by 5 bases, and 17 bases separated the two germline ends. The CDR3 runs 13 residues. Germline CDR1 and CDR2: SGHNT and YYREEE (reference sequence). The chain's CDR3 is CAIRPGLAETQYF. The CDR3 coding sequence is TGTGCCATCCGACCGGGCCTAGCGGAGACCCAGTACTTC.

The chain joins TRBV6-1 to TRBJ2-3; D perhaps matches TRBD2 (5 bases). The length of the CDR3 is 14 residues. V was cut by 3 bases and J by 6 bases, with 13 bases left in between. Germline V CDR1 and CDR2: MNHNS, SASEGT. CDR3: CASSELDWLDTQYF. The CDR3, as DNA: TGTGCCAGCAGTGAGTTGGACTGGTTGGATACGCAGTATTTT.

The V gene is TRBV2, the J gene TRBJ1-4; TRBD1 aligns across 7 bases. Germline lookup yields CDR1 SNHLY and CDR2 FYNNEI. The V and J ends lost 9 bases and 1 base, in that order; junction bases with no gene match: 2. The CDR3 loop spans 13 amino acids. CDR3 DNA: TGTGCCAGTCACAGGGGAACTAATGAAAAACTGTTTTTT. This encodes CASHRGTNEKLFF.

V usage is TRBV29-1 and J usage is TRBJ2-3, with a tentative D call TRBD2 (7 bases). Germline CDR1 and CDR2: SQVTM and ANQGSEA. Trimming stripped 7 bases from V and 5 bases from J, with 19 bases between. The CDR3 runs to 14 residues. This chain's CDR3 is CSAKEGGGRDTQYF. CDR3 nucleotides: TGCAGCGCCAAAGAGGGGGGGGGTCGAGATACGCAGTATTTT.

The V call is TRBV18, the J call TRBJ2-1; D gene unclear. Trimming removed 2 bases at V and 4 bases at J, with 12 bases between. CDR3 length: 15 amino acids. CDR1 and CDR2 (germline): KGHSH, LQKENI. As DNA, the CDR3 is TGTGCCAGCTCACCAACACAACAGTCGTACAATGAGCAGTTCTTC. This sequence encodes CASSPTQQSYNEQFF.

V gene TRBV2 combines with J gene TRBJ1-1, with 7 bases that match TRBD1. This CDR3 is 14 amino acids long. V dropped 3 bases and J dropped 3; count of bases not matched to a gene: 4. CDR1 SNHLY and CDR2 FYNNEI come from the germline V gene. CDR3 sequence (DNA): TGTGCCAGCAGTGAGACAGGGTGGGACACTGAAGCTTTCTTT. Translated: CASSETGWDTEAFF.

The rearrangement joins TRBV5-1 to TRBJ1-1, with D perhaps TRBD1 (5 bases). Per germline, CDR1 SGHRS and CDR2 YFSETQ. CDR3 length: 15 amino acids. Trimming left V 5 bases short and J 7 bases short, with 21 bases between. The CDR3 region is CASRASVGLALEAFF. The CDR3 nucleotides are TGCGCCAGCAGGGCGAGCGTGGGGCTGGCCCTTGAAGCTTTCTTT.

This chain uses TRBV6-1 with TRBJ2-1; 9 bases are a match to TRBD1. This CDR3 spans 16 amino acids. CDR1 MNHNS and CDR2 SASEGT come from the germline V gene. V shed 3 bases and J 4 bases; nucleotides not matched to a gene: 7. The CDR3 spells CASSDPTGTGYNEQFF. CDR3 sequence (DNA): TGTGCCAGCAGTGACCCCACCGGGACAGGGTACAATGAGCAGTTCTTC.

The rearrangement links TRBV6-5 to TRBJ2-7; TRBD1 matches 7 bases. Losses at the gene ends were 5 bases for V and 0 bases for J; bases not matched to a gene: 1. The CDR3 is 13 amino acids. Per germline, CDR1 MNHEY and CDR2 SVGAGI. CDR3 region: CASSGDSSYEQYF. CDR3 sequence (DNA): TGTGCCAGCAGTGGGGACAGCTCCTACGAGCAGTACTTC.

The rearrangement uses TRBV28 and TRBJ2-5, with 8 bases aligning to TRBD2. V trimming: 6 bases; J trimming: 4 bases; junction bases outside the gene matches: 13. There are 16 residues in the CDR3. Germline V gene data show CDR1 as MDHEN and CDR2 as SYDVKM. CDR3 sequence: CASRRLSGGSGETQYF. The CDR3 bases are TGTGCCAGCAGGCGCTTGAGCGGGGGTAGTGGAGAGACCCAGTACTTC. Full variable domain (missing parts from reference TRBV28 and TRBJ2-5): DVKVTQSSRYLVKRTGEKVFLECVQDMDHENMFWYRQDPGLGLRLIYFSYDVKMKEKGDIPEGYSVSREKKERFSLILESASTNQTSMYLCASRRLSGGSGETQYFGPGTRLLVL.

V gene TRBV7-2 combines with J gene TRBJ1-6; 9 nucleotides align to TRBD1. The germline gives CDR1 SGHTA, CDR2 FQGNSA. The CDR3 extends over 16 amino acids. V lost 1 base and J lost 7; bases outside the gene matches: 5. CDR3 amino acids: CASSLGGQGGNSPLHF. The CDR3 region has the DNA TGTGCCAGCAGCTTAGGGGGACAGGGAGGGAATTCACCCCTCCACTTT. Supplemented by reference TRBV7-2 and TRBJ1-6, the full variable domain reads GAGVSQSPSNKVTEKGKDVELRCDPISGHTALYWYRQSLGQGLEFLIYFQGNSAPDKSGLPSDRFSAERTGGSVSTLTIQRTQQEDSAVYLCASSLGGQGGNSPLHFGNGTRLTVT.

In this sample, this clone turned up a few times. The chain joins TRBV7-8 to TRBJ1-3; possibly TRBD1 for D (5 bases). With 4 bases removed from V and 1 base from J, the gap between germline ends came to 20 bases. Germline V gene data show CDR1 as SGHVS and CDR2 as FQNEAQ. The CDR3 is 18 residues long. This chain's CDR3 is CASSSLELGLRSGNTIYF. Here the CDR3 DNA reads TGTGCCAGCAGCTCCCTTGAGCTGGGGCTGCGATCTGGAAACACCATATATTTT.

This chain uses TRBV5-8 with TRBJ1-2; 8 bases map to TRBD1. The CDR3 length is 13 residues. CDR1 is SGHTS and CDR2 is YDEGEE in the germline V gene. After removal of 4 bases from V and 7 bases from J, the junction contained 6 bases not matched to a gene. CDR3 nucleotide sequence: TGTGCCAGCAGCCGCAGGGGGCTCGGTGGCTACACCTTC. This codes for CASSRRGLGGYTF.

This clone appeared a few times. The chain combines TRBV4-2 with TRBJ2-3; 12 bases match TRBD2. Germline CDR1 reads LGHNA; CDR2 reads YNFKEQ. The V gene end was trimmed by 4 bases and the J gene end by 4 bases; junction bases not matched to a gene: 12. The CDR3 totals 18 residues. The CDR3 spells CASSPLAGGPLRPDTQYF. The CDR3 DNA reads as TGTGCCAGCAGCCCGCTAGCGGGGGGGCCCCTTCGCCCAGATACGCAGTATTTT.